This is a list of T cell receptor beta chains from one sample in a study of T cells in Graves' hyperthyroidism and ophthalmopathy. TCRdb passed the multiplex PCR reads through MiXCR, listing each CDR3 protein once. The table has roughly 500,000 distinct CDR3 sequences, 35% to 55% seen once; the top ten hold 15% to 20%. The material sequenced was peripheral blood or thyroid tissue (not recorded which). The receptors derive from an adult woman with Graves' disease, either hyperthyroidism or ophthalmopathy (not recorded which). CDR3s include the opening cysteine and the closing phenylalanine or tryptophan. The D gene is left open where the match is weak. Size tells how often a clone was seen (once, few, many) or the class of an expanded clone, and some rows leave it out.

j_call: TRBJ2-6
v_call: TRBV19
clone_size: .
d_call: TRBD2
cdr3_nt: TGTGCCAGTAGTCCTAGCGGGTACTCTGGGGCCAACGTCCTGACTTTC
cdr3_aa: CASSPSGYSGANVLTF

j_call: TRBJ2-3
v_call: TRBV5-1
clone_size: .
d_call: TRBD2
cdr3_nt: TGCGCCAGCAGCTTGACTAGCGGGATCGGGGATACGCAGTATTTT
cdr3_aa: CASSLTSGIGDTQYF

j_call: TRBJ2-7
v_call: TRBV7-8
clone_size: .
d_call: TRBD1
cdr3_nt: TGTGCCAGCAGCTTAAGGACAGGGGGCCTCTACGAGCAGTACTTC
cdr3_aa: CASSLRTGGLYEQYF

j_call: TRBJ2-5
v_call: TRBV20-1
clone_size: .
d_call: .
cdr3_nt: TGCAGTGCTAGATGCGGGACCCCAGGGGGGGAGACCCAGTACTTC
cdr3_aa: CSARCGTPGGETQYF

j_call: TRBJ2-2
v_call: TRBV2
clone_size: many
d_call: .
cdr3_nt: TGTGCCAGCAAGGAGGGTCTGGACACCGGGGAGCTGTTTTTT
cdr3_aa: CASKEGLDTGELFF

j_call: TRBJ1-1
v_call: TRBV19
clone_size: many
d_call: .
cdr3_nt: TGTGCCAGTAGTATTGGCTACAGGGAAGTGGTGAACACTGAAGCTTTCTTT
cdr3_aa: CASSIGYREVVNTEAFF

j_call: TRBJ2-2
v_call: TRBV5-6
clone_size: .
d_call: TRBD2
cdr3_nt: TGTGCCAGCAGTCAGGGACTAGCGGGAGCTTTTGGCGGGGAGCTGTTTTTT
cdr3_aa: CASSQGLAGAFGGELFF

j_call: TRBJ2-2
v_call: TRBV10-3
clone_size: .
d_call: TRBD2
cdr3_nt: TGTGCCATCAGTTCTTCGACTAGCGGGAGGTTTACCGGGGAGCTGTTTTTT
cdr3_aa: CAISSSTSGRFTGELFF

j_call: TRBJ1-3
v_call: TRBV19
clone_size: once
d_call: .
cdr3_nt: TGTGCCAGTAGGGGCGCGAACTATGGCTACACCATATATTTT
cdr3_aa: CASRGANYGYTIYF

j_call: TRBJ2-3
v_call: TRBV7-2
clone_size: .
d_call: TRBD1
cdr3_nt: TGTGCCAGCAGCCTAGAGGGGGCCACTCCCGGGTATACGCAGTATTTT
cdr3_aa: CASSLEGATPGYTQYF

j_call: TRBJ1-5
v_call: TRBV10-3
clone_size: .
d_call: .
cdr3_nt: TGTGCCATCAGTGAGTCATGGGGGGGCTACGATCAGCCCCAGCATTTT
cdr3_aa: CAISESWGGYDQPQHF

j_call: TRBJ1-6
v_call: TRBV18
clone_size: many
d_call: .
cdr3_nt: TGTGCCAGCTCACCACCGAGTAGGTCACCCCTCCACTTT
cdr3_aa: CASSPPSRSPLHF

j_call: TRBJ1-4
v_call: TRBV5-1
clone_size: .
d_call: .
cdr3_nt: TGCGCCAGCAGCCCGACGGGGGCAGTTAATGAAAAACTGTTTTTT
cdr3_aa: CASSPTGAVNEKLFF

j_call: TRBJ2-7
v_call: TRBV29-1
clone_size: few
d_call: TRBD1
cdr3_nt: TGCAGCGTCGCCCCGGGACAGGCGGACGAGCAGTACTTC
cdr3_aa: CSVAPGQADEQYF

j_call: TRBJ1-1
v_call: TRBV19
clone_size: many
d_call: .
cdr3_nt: TGTGCCAGTAGTATAAGCATGAACACTGAAGCTTTCTTT
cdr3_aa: CASSISMNTEAFF

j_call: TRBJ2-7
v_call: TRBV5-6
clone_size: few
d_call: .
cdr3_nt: TGTGCCAGCAGCTTCACCCGGGGTCTATACGAGCAGTACTTC
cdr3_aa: CASSFTRGLYEQYF

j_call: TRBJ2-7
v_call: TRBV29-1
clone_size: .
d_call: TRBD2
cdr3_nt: TGCAGCGTTCCAAGCGGGGTATCCTACGAGCAGTACTTC
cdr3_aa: CSVPSGVSYEQYF

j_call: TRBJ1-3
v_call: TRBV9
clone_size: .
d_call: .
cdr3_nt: TGTGCCAGCAGCGCTCACAGGGAAGACCCTGGAAACACCATATATTTT
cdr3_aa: CASSAHREDPGNTIYF

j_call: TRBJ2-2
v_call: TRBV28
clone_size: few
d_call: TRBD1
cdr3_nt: TGTGCCGGCGGGACAGGGCTTTCCGGGGAGCTGTTTTTT
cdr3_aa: CAGGTGLSGELFF

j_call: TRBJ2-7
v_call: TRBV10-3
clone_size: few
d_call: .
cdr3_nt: TGTGCCATCAGTGAGTCCACTTACTACGAGCAGTACTTC
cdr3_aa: CAISESTYYEQYF

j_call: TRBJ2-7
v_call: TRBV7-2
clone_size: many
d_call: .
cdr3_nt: TGTGCCAGCACCCTAATTCCGGGGGAGCAGTACTTC
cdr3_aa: CASTLIPGEQYF

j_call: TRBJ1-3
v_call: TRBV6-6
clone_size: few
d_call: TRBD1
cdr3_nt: TGTGCCAGCAGTTACTCGAGACAGGGGTCCTCTGGAAACACCATATATTTT
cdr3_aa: CASSYSRQGSSGNTIYF

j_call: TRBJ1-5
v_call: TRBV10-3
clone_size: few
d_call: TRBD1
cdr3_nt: TGTGCCATCAGTGTGGACAGGGTAACCCAGCATTTT
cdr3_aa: CAISVDRVTQHF

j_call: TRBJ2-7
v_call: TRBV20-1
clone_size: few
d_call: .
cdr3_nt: TGCAGTGCTAGAGCCGGGACCGGGATCTACTACGAGCAGTACTTC
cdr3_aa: CSARAGTGIYYEQYF

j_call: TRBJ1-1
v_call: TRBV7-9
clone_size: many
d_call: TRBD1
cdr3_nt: TGTGCCAGCAACCCTAGGAGTGGGCAGGGGGCGATTGGAATGGAAGCTTTCTTT
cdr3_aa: CASNPRSGQGAIGMEAFF

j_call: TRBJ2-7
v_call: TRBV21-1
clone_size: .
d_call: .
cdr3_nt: TGTGCCAGCAGCAGATACAGTGGGCACGAGCAGTACTTC
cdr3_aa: CASSRYSGHEQYF

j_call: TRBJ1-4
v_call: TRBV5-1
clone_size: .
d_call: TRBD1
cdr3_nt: TGCGCCAGCAGCTCCAGGGGGGGAGAAAAAAAACTGTTTTTT
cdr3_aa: CASSSRGGEKKLFF

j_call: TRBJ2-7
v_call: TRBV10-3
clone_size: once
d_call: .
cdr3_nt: TGTGCCATCGCCGAACCGACCACGGAGCAGTACTTC
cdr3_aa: CAIAEPTTEQYF

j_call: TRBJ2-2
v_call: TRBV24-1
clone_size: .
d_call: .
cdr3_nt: TGTGCCACCAGTGATTTGACAGGGAACACCGGGGAGCTGTTTTTT
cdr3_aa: CATSDLTGNTGELFF

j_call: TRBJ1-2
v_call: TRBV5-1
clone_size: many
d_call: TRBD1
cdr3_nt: TGCGCCAGCAGCTCCTCCCAGGGGGGCTATGGCTACACCTTC
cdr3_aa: CASSSSQGGYGYTF

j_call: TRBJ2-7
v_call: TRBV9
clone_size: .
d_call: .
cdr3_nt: TGTGCCAGCAGTCCCTCTGGGGGTATCGAGCAGTACTTC
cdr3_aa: CASSPSGGIEQYF

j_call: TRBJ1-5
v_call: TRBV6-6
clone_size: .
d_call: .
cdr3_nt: TGTGCCAGCAGTTACAGAGGGGGTGAAGGGCATTTT
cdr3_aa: CASSYRGGEGHF

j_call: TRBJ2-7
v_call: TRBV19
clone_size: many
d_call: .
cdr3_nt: TGTGCCAGTAGTAGGGCCCAGACCTACGAGCAGTACTTC
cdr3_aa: CASSRAQTYEQYF

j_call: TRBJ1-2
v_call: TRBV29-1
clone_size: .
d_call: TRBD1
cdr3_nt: TGCAGCGTCGCCCGGACAGGGGGCTTCGGCTACACCTTC
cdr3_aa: CSVARTGGFGYTF

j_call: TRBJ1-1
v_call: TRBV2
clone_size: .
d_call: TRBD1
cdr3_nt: TGTGCCAGCAGTGAAACAGGGGTCGGCACTGAAGCTTTCTTT
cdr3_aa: CASSETGVGTEAFF

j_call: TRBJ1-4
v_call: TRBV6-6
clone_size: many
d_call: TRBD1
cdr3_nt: TGTGCCAGCAGTGCCCCGGGACAGAGCAATGAAAAACTGTTTTTT
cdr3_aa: CASSAPGQSNEKLFF

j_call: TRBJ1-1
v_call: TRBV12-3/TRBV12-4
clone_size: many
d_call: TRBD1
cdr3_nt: TGTGCCAGCAGTTTAGTCGGGACAGGGAACACTGAAGCTTTCTTT
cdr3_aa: CASSLVGTGNTEAFF

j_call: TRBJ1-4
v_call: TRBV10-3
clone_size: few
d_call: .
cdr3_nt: TGTGCCATCAGTTGGGGCGGGGGCCCCGGGAGTGAACTGTTTTTT
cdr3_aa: CAISWGGGPGSELFF